The 23 T cell receptor beta chains in this list originate from one sample, sequenced in a study of graft-versus-host responses after intestinal transplantation. Their antigens remain unidentified. Profiled with immunoSEQ multiplex PCR; TCRdb holds only in-frame clones, not every one. The data show some 110,000 clones, approximately 93% seen once. The sample was unstimulated CD8+ T cells sorted from spleen or lymph node cells, taken before transplant. The receptors stem from a human donor who was the organ donor for an intestinal transplant.

This clone was seen a single time. The chain couples TRBV5-4 to TRBJ1-2; the D is unclear. Germline values: CDR1 SGHNT, CDR2 YYREEE (reference sequence). V lost 4 bases, J lost 6 bases, and 7 bases lay in between. The CDR3 length is 11 residues. The chain's CDR3 is CASSGRDGYTF. The CDR3 nucleotides read TGTGCCAGCAGCGGGAGGGATGGCTACACCTTC.

This chain connects TRBV12-5 to TRBJ1-2; a possible D gene is TRBD1 (5 bases). Germline lookup yields CDR1 LGHNT and CDR2 FRNRAP. The ends were cut back, 6 bases at V and 4 bases at J, with 12 bases in the middle. The length of the CDR3 is 13 residues. In nucleotides, the CDR3 is TGTGCTAGTGGCCAACAGGTGGGCTATGGCTACACCTTC. The encoded protein is CASGQQVGYGYTF.

In its sample, this clone was seen once. The chain is built from TRBV7-9 and TRBJ2-1; the D gene is possibly TRBD2 (5 bases). Between the trimmed V and J ends, which lost 4 bases and 9 bases, there was a span of 10 bases. Germline values: CDR1 SEHNR, CDR2 FQNEAQ (reference sequence). The CDR3 runs 12 residues. In DNA, the CDR3 is TGTGCCAGCAGCTCCATTGAGGGTGAGCAGTTCTTC. Translated: CASSSIEGEQFF.

This clone was seen just once. J is TRBJ2-1 and V is TRBV11-2, with D unresolved. Trimming took off 2 bases at V and 8 bases at J, with 25 bases between the two ends. CDR3 size: 18 residues. Germline CDR1 SGHAT, CDR2 FQNNGV. DNA of the CDR3: TGTGCCAGCAGCTTAAGTTTCTTAGAGGCTTCACGTACATATGAGCAGTTCTTC. Amino acids: CASSLSFLEASRTYEQFF.

The rearrangement links TRBV19 to TRBJ1-1; 7 bases match TRBD1. Trimming cost V 3 bases and J 0 bases; bases outside gene matches: 4. This CDR3 region has 15 residues. Germline assignment: CDR1 LNHDA and CDR2 SQIVND (reference sequence). The DNA for the CDR3 is TGTGCCAGTAGTATTGCAGGGGGTGTGAACACTGAAGCTTTCTTT. Translation gives CASSIAGGVNTEAFF.

This clone has a single count. The V call is TRBV6-1, the J call TRBJ2-7, with a tentative D call TRBD2 (6 bases). Germline lookup yields CDR1 MNHNS and CDR2 SASEGT. With 2 bases removed from V and 4 bases from J, the gap between germline ends came to 15 bases. The CDR3 is 15 residues long. The CDR3 region is CASSEFHGSGYEQYF. For the CDR3, the DNA is TGTGCCAGCAGTGAATTCCACGGGAGTGGTTACGAGCAGTACTTC.

In DNA form, the CDR3 reads TGTGCCAGCAGTGAAGATGCGGCTAGCGGGGGATTAGGCAGTACGCAGTATTTT. Protein product: CASSEDAASGGLGSTQYF. The V gene is TRBV2, the J gene TRBJ2-3, with 10 bases matching TRBD2. The J segment lost 8 bases and the V segment lost 1 base, leaving 15 bases of the junction unmatched. Germline V CDR1 and CDR2: SNHLY, FYNNEI. The CDR3 length is 18 residues. Full variable domain (remainder filled in from reference TRBV2 and TRBJ2-3): EPEVTQTPSHQVTQMGQEVILRCVPISNHLYFYWYRQILGQKVEFLVSFYNNEISEKSEIFDDQFSVERPDGSNFTLKIRSTKLEDSAMYFCASSEDAASGGLGSTQYFGPGTRLTVL.

The rearrangement joins TRBV27 to TRBJ1-1; tentative D call: TRBD1 (5 bases). CDR3 size: 14 residues. V lost 3 bases to trimming and J lost 3 bases, with 11 bases between them. Germline assignment: CDR1 MNHEY and CDR2 SMNVEV (reference sequence). The CDR3 coding sequence is TGTGCCAGCAGTTTCGGGGCGGGGGACACTGAAGCTTTCTTT. This encodes CASSFGAGDTEAFF.

The rearrangement joins TRBV28 to TRBJ1-5; D perhaps matches TRBD1 (6 bases). Germline CDR1 MDHEN, CDR2 SYDVKM. The CDR3 runs 16 residues. Trimming took off 3 bases at V and 0 bases at J, with 12 bases between the two ends. The CDR3 DNA is TGTGCCAGCAGTTTCAGGGGTCTCTATAGCAATCAGCCCCAGCATTTT. Amino acid sequence: CASSFRGLYSNQPQHF. The whole variable domain, filled in from reference TRBV28 and TRBJ1-5, reads DVKVTQSSRYLVKRTGEKVFLECVQDMDHENMFWYRQDPGLGLRLIYFSYDVKMKEKGDIPEGYSVSREKKERFSLILESASTNQTSMYLCASSFRGLYSNQPQHFGDGTRLSIL.

The gene calls are TRBV5-4 and TRBJ2-1, with D hard to call. This CDR3 region has 12 residues. Trimming pared 3 bases from V and 5 bases from J, leaving 6 bases between. Germline V gives CDR1 SGHNT, CDR2 YYREEE (reference sequence). CDR3 bases: TGTGCCAGCAGCTCCGTTGACAATGAGCAGTTCTTC. Translating gives CASSSVDNEQFF. Complete variable domain (other parts from reference TRBV5-4 and TRBJ2-1): ETGVTQSPTHLIKTRGQQVTLRCSSQSGHNTVSWYQQALGQGPQFIFQYYREEENGRGNFPPRFSGLQFPNYSSELNVNALELDDSALYLCASSSVDNEQFFGPGTRLTVL.

The chain uses TRBV15 and TRBJ2-7; 9 bases are a match to TRBD1. The CDR3 spans 14 residues. Per germline, CDR1 LNHNV and CDR2 YYDKDF (reference sequence). The V segment lost 3 bases and the J segment 5 bases; nucleotides outside the gene matches: 5. CDR3 nucleotide sequence: TGTGCCACCAGCAGGGACAGGGGAATCGACGAGCAGTACTTC. Its translation is CATSRDRGIDEQYF.

The J gene is TRBJ1-5, the V gene TRBV19; 9 bases align to TRBD1. The CDR3 covers 16 residues. J gave up 4 bases and V 5 bases, and 9 bases lay outside the gene matches. Germline loops: CDR1 LNHDA, CDR2 SQIVND (reference sequence). The CDR3 region is CASSLNPDRGNQPQHF. Here the CDR3 DNA reads TGTGCCAGTAGTCTCAACCCGGACAGGGGAAATCAGCCCCAGCATTTT.

The gene calls are TRBV29-1 and TRBJ2-1; 9 nucleotides agree with TRBD2. This CDR3 region has 13 residues. The germline V gene encodes CDR1 SQVTM and CDR2 ANQGSEA. V lost 7 bases, J lost 7 bases, and 8 bases stayed unmatched. The CDR3 sequence is CSARSGSNNEQFF. CDR3 DNA: TGCAGCGCCCGTAGCGGGAGTAATAATGAGCAGTTCTTC.

V gene TRBV6-6 combines with J gene TRBJ1-5; D call uncertain. Trimming cost V 0 bases and J 6 bases, with 6 bases left between them. Germline lookup yields CDR1 MNHNY and CDR2 SVGAGI (reference sequence). The CDR3 has 13 residues. CDR3 DNA sequence: TGTGCCAGCAGTTACTCTGGCGCTCAGCCCCAGCATTTT. It codes for CASSYSGAQPQHF.

This chain links TRBV9 with TRBJ1-3; 9 bases line up with TRBD1. J gave up 2 bases and V 4 bases, and 7 bases lay outside the gene matches. CDR3 length equals 16 residues. The germline V gene encodes CDR1 SGDLS and CDR2 YYNGEE. CDR3 nucleotides: TGTGCCAGCAGCTTATTTACAGGGGGCGCTGGAAACACCATATATTTT. Translating gives CASSLFTGGAGNTIYF.

The rearrangement uses TRBV28 and TRBJ2-1; the match to TRBD2 covers 11 bases. Per germline, CDR1 MDHEN and CDR2 SYDVKM. CDR3 length equals 18 residues. V was clipped by 5 bases and J by 0 bases; unmatched bases: 9. CDR3: CASSAPGLAESSYNEQFF. The CDR3 DNA sequence: TGTGCCAGCAGTGCGCCGGGACTAGCGGAAAGCTCCTACAATGAGCAGTTCTTC.

The chain combines TRBV5-5 with TRBJ2-7; TRBD2 agrees at 14 bases. V lost 2 bases and J lost 6; bases outside the gene matches: 13. Germline CDR1 SGHKS, CDR2 YYEKEE (reference sequence). This CDR3 is 18 amino acids long. This CDR3 is CASSLSPGTSGSRGEQYF. DNA for the CDR3: TGTGCCAGCAGCTTAAGTCCCGGGACTAGCGGGAGTCGAGGCGAGCAGTACTTC.

This chain joins TRBV11-2 and TRBJ2-2; 8 bases are a match to TRBD2. CDR3 size: 15 residues. CDR1 is SGHAT, CDR2 FQNNGV, per germline. The junction had 2 bases not matched to a gene; V was cut back by 5 bases and J by 0 bases. The CDR3 loop reads CASSPAGANTGELFF. CDR3 bases: TGTGCCAGCAGCCCAGCGGGGGCGAACACCGGGGAGCTGTTTTTT.

The chain links TRBV19 to TRBJ2-1; a possible D gene is TRBD2 (5 bases). Germline V gene lookup returns CDR1 LNHDA and CDR2 SQIVND (reference sequence). The CDR3 runs 14 residues. The V end was cut by 4 bases, the J end by 15 bases, with 22 bases between. CDR3 amino acids: CASSTEGSGSTGFF. For the CDR3, the DNA is TGTGCCAGTAGTACCGAGGGAAGCGGATCAACGGGGTTCTTC.

This clone was picked up one time. The rearrangement links TRBV10-3 to TRBJ1-4, with D uncertain. Germline CDR1 ENHRY, CDR2 SYGVKD. This CDR3 is 14 amino acids long. Deletions cut 1 base from V and 0 bases from J, with 3 bases between. CDR3 coding DNA: TGTGCCATCAGTGAGTTCGCAACTAATGAAAAACTGTTTTTT. Its protein product is CAISEFATNEKLFF.

This sequence joins TRBV7-9 and TRBJ2-1; no definite D call. The CDR3 runs to 15 residues. V lost 3 bases to trimming and J lost 4 bases, with 13 bases between them. CDR1 is SEHNR and CDR2 is FQNEAQ in the germline V gene (reference sequence). CDR3 in DNA: TGTGCCAGCAGCTTTCCGCCAACCTCTTACAATGAGCAGTTCTTC. Protein product: CASSFPPTSYNEQFF.

As regards this clone: An end of the junction differs from the germline gene, which may be a read error. At the DNA level, this CDR3 is encoded by other sequences in the same sample as well. The chain recombines TRBV6-1 with TRBJ2-1, with 13 bases fitting TRBD2. Per the germline V gene, CDR1 is MNHNS and CDR2 is SASEGT. CDR3 length: 18 residues. For the CDR3, the DNA is TGTGCCAGCAGTGAAGCGACATACGGACTAGCGGGAGAAAATGAACAGTTCTTC. Its translation: CASSEATYGLAGENEQFF.

The chain has TRBV27 and TRBJ2-3, with 12 bases matching TRBD2. The CDR3 runs 16 residues. The germline CDR1 and CDR2 sequences are MNHEY and SMNVEV (reference sequence). V was clipped by 6 bases and J by 6 bases; unmatched bases: 10. CDR3 loop: CASSRLAGGPWDTQYF. CDR3 DNA sequence: TGTGCCAGCAGCCGTCTAGCGGGAGGGCCGTGGGATACGCAGTATTTT.